This TCR beta chain was sequenced during a study of CXCR3-negative and CXCR3-positive naive CD8 T cells. To note about this clonotype: Its antigen is undetermined.

CDR1 SQVTM and CDR2 ANQGSEA come from the germline V gene. This CDR3 region has 16 residues. Whole-study findings and limits: Cryopreservation partially lowered CXCR3 expression, so most assays used fresh PBMCs. Memory CD8+ cells showed much lower diversity, while both naive subsets were comparably high. TCR interaction strength was inferred from TRB CDR3 physicochemistry, as CD5 matched across naive subsets. Higher TRB CDR3 hydrophobicity marked CXCR3-positive naive cells relative to CXCR3-negative naive cells.

TRB cDNA libraries were made by UMI-labeled 5' RACE. For each CDR3 protein, TCRdb gives one entry from its re-call of the 5' RACE reads, without DNA. The sample's table shows over 50,000 distinct CDR3 sequences. The receptor comes from a human donor in good health. Some clones in this sample may be carry-over from other donors' samples. The gene calls are TRBV29-1 and TRBJ2-5; TCRdb's D call of TRBD1 is untestable without DNA. Sequenced sample: naive CXCR3+ CD8+ T cells from blood. As to subset: CD45RO-CCR7+CD27+CD95- naive CD8+ T cells expressing CXCR3 (TNR3+). This CDR3 reads CSVENGAGYEVETQYF.